Below, 2 T cell receptor beta chains from the same sample are listed, as sequenced in a study of beta chain features in type 1 diabetes. Findings and caveats of the study: TCRB CDR3s from Type 1 diabetes patients were moderately but significantly shorter in all four CD4+ subsets.

No antigen has been identified for these receptors. The authors reverse transcribed all of the isolated RNA, so sequencing captured expressed TCRB transcripts. Sequencing used immunoSEQ multiplex PCR; TCRdb keeps in-frame clones, though not all of them. In the table there are 310,000 or so clones, roughly 9% of which are singletons. Sequencing was performed on central memory CD4+ T cells from blood. These TCRs come from a man younger than 40 with type 1 diabetes.

This clone was observed a few times. The V and J genes are TRBV7-2 and TRBJ2-1, with no clear D. The V gene lost 5 bases and the J gene lost 10 bases, with 12 bases spanning the gap. CDR1 is SGHTA and CDR2 is FQGNSA in the germline V gene. The CDR3 contains 12 residues. The CDR3 spells CASSREAEEQFF. The CDR3 DNA follows: TGTGCCAGCAGCCGTGAGGCCGAGGAGCAGTTCTTC.

There are a few counts of this clone. Other DNA sequences in this sample translate to the same CDR3. J is TRBJ2-7 and V is TRBV7-2; D possibly uses TRBD1 or TRBD2 (5 bases each). V lost 0 bases and J 2 bases, leaving 5 bases between the germline ends. Germline lookup yields CDR1 SGHTA and CDR2 FQGNSA. This CDR3 is built from 13 residues. The CDR3 DNA reads TGTGCCAGCAGCTTAGCGGGGGCCTACGAGCAGTACTTC. It yields the protein CASSLAGAYEQYF.